Listed below are T cell receptor beta chains from one sample, sequenced in a study of PD-1 blockade in mismatch repair-deficient tumors. TCRdb keeps only in-frame clones here, not all; method: immunoSEQ multiplex PCR. The table has around 16,000 clones, 80% to 85% seen once. This specimen was PBMCs, taken 4 weeks after starting pembrolizumab. These receptors came from an adult with mismatch repair-deficient cancer. Each CDR3 is given with its conserved first and last residue. The D gene is left open where the match is weak. Some rows have no size entry. The others give once, few or many, or a class for an expanded clone.

j_gene | abundance | v_gene | d_gene | CDR3nt | CDR3aa
TRBJ2-7 | . | TRBV5-8 | TRBD2 | TGTGCCAGCAGCCCCTGGACTAGCACCGGGGAGCAGTACTTC | CASSPWTSTGEQYF
TRBJ2-7 | . | TRBV4-2 | TRBD2 | TGTGCCAGCAGCCGAGAACTAGCGGGGGCCTACGAGCAGTACTTC | CASSRELAGAYEQYF
TRBJ2-2 | . | TRBV5-1 | TRBD1 | TGCGCCAGCAGCTTACAGGGGGACACCGGGGAGCTGTTTTTT | CASSLQGDTGELFF
TRBJ2-7 | few | TRBV5-1 | TRBD1 | TGCGCCAGCAGCTTAGGACAGGGATTCTACGAGCAGTACTTC | CASSLGQGFYEQYF
TRBJ2-7 | . | TRBV11-2 | . | TGTGCCAGCAGCTTATATGGCAACTACGAGCAGTACTTC | CASSLYGNYEQYF
TRBJ2-1 | once | TRBV21-1 | . | TGTGCCAGCAGCACGGACAGGGATTTTAATGAGCAGTTCTTC | CASSTDRDFNEQFF
TRBJ2-2 | . | TRBV9 | TRBD2 | TGTGCCAGCAGCCCCCGGGGAGGGGTCACCGGGGAGCTGTTTTTT | CASSPRGGVTGELFF
TRBJ2-6 | . | TRBV5-1 | . | TGCGCCAGCAGCCCCCTCGCGTTCTCTGGGGCCAACGTCCTGACTTTC | CASSPLAFSGANVLTF
TRBJ2-3 | . | TRBV15 | . | TGTGCCACCAGCAGAGCCTCTAGGCATACGCAGTATTTT | CATSRASRHTQYF
TRBJ1-6 | . | TRBV28 | TRBD1 | TGTGCCAGCAGTTCGCAACAGGGGTTAGGTTCACCCCTCCACTTT | CASSSQQGLGSPLHF
TRBJ2-3 | . | TRBV2 | . | TGTGCCGCCGGGCTAGCCTCCCTCCGCACAGATACGCAGTATTTT | CAAGLASLRTDTQYF
TRBJ2-7 | . | TRBV7-8 | TRBD1 | TGTGCCAGCAGCTTACCTCTGGGGACAGGGGGTACCTACGAGCAGTACTTC | CASSLPLGTGGTYEQYF
TRBJ2-7 | . | TRBV6-5 | TRBD1 | TGTGCCAGCAGTCGGACAGGGGCGTACGAGCAGTACTTC | CASSRTGAYEQYF
TRBJ2-3 | . | TRBV19 | TRBD1 | TGTGCCAGTAGAGCCTCGGGGACAGGGGCCACAGATACGCAGTATTTT | CASRASGTGATDTQYF
TRBJ1-1 | . | TRBV27 | TRBD1 | TGTGCCAGCAGTTTAAGTCACCGGGACAGATATGTGAACACTGAAGCTTTCTTT | CASSLSHRDRYVNTEAFF
TRBJ2-1 | . | TRBV11-2 | . | TGTGCCAGCAGCCCCGACATCAGGGTTTACAATGAGCAGTTCTTC | CASSPDIRVYNEQFF
TRBJ1-2 | few | TRBV19 | TRBD1 | TGTGCCAGTAGTGCATACAGGGGGTCCACGGATGGCTACACCTTC | CASSAYRGSTDGYTF
TRBJ2-6 | . | TRBV18 | . | TGTGCCAGCTCCCCTCAGGGGGGCTCTGGGGCCAACGTCCTGACTTTC | CASSPQGGSGANVLTF
TRBJ1-1 | . | TRBV29-1 | TRBD1 | TGCAGCGTTGGGCGGGACAGGGTGAACACTGAAGCTTTCTTT | CSVGRDRVNTEAFF
TRBJ2-3 | . | TRBV7-6 | . | TGTGCCAGCAGAAACCGACAGGACTCCCGCGATACGCAGTATTTT | CASRNRQDSRDTQYF
TRBJ1-1 | . | TRBV6-6 | TRBD1 | TGTGCCAGCGGCCGAGACAGGGGAATCACTGAAGCTTTCTTT | CASGRDRGITEAFF
TRBJ2-3 | . | TRBV2 | . | TGTGCCAGCAGTGAAATCGGGGGAGACACAGATACGCAGTATTTT | CASSEIGGDTDTQYF
TRBJ1-2 | few | TRBV6-1 | TRBD1 | TGTGCCAGCACGGACAGGCATTATGGCTACACCTTC | CASTDRHYGYTF
TRBJ1-3 | . | TRBV5-1 | . | TGCGCCAGCAGCGTAATGCCCTCAGACACCATATATTTT | CASSVMPSDTIYF
TRBJ1-5 | once | TRBV6-5 | TRBD1 | TGTGCCAGCAGGTCCCGGGACAGGTTCGGTCAGCCCCAGCATTTT | CASRSRDRFGQPQHF
TRBJ1-5 | . | TRBV27 | TRBD1 | TGTGCCAGCAGTTCGAGGACAGGGGGGGGTATTGGTCAGCCCCAGCATTTT | CASSSRTGGGIGQPQHF
TRBJ2-3 | . | TRBV5-6 | . | TGTGCCAGCACCCCCCGTAGGGGCGATACGCAGTATTTT | CASTPRRGDTQYF
TRBJ1-1 | . | TRBV27 | TRBD1 | TGTGCCAGCAGAGTGACAGGGTGGACTGAAGCTTTCTTT | CASRVTGWTEAFF
TRBJ2-3 | . | TRBV15 | . | TGTGCCACCAGCAGAGATCTGAAGCGGAGCACAGATACGCAGTATTTT | CATSRDLKRSTDTQYF
TRBJ1-5 | . | TRBV29-1 | . | TGCAGCGTCGCCCAACCGGGGAATCAGCCCCAGCATTTT | CSVAQPGNQPQHF
TRBJ2-4 | . | TRBV6-1 | TRBD1 | TGTGCCAGCAGTTCGACAGGGAGCGTAAGCATTCAGTACTTC | CASSSTGSVSIQYF
TRBJ2-7 | few | TRBV19 | TRBD2 | TGTGCCAGTAGTACCTTAGCGGGAGGGTCCTACGAGCAGTACTTC | CASSTLAGGSYEQYF